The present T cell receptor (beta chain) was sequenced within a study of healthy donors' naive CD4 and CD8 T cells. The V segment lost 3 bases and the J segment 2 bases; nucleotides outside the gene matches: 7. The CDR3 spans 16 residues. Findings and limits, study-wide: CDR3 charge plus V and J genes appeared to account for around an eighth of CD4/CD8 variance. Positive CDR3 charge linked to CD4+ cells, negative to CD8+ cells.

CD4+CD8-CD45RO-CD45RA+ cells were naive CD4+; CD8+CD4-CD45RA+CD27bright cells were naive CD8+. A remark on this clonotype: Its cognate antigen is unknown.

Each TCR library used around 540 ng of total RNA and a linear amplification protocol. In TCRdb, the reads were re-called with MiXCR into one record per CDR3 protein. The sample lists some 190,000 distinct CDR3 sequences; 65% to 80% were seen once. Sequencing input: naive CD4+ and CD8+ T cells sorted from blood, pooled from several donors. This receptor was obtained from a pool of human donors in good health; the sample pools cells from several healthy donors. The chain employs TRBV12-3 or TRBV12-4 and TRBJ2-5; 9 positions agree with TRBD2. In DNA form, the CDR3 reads TGTGCCAGCAGTTTTCGGAGCGGGAGGACTCAAGAGACCCAGTACTTC. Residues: CASSFRSGRTQETQYF.